This T cell receptor (beta chain) came from a study of blood T cell repertoires in COVID-19. Only in-frame clones appear in the TCRdb table, and some are missing; sequencing was by immunoSEQ multiplex PCR. This table holds 79,000 or so clones, more than 75% found once. The CDR3 has 13 amino acids. Germline V gene sequence: CDR1 SGHTA, CDR2 FQGTGA. V lost 5 bases and J 10 bases, leaving 12 bases between the germline ends. The clonotype was recovered from a man between 60 and 75 years old with COVID-19, enrolled during active disease. The sequencing input was peripheral blood. The gene calls are TRBV7-3 and TRBJ1-6; D is uncertain. CDR3 nucleotides: TGTGCCAGCAGCCTCAATAGCGGCTCACCCCTCCACTTT. Residues: CASSLNSGSPLHF.